This TCR beta chain emerged from a study of memory CD4+ T cells and cytomegalovirus serostatus. The sort gate was single viable CD3+CD4+CD8-CD45RO+ cells for memory CD4+ T cells. Trimming took off 2 bases at V and 4 bases at J, with 12 bases between the two ends. The CDR3 is 15 amino acids. Germline-derived CDR1 and CDR2 are MNHNS and SASEGT. Clones were sequenced by immunoSEQ multiplex PCR, and TCRdb holds only the in-frame ones, with some missing. The table includes 70,000 to 95,000 clones, 75% to 90% detected once. The sequenced sample consisted of memory CD4+ T cells from blood. This chain links TRBV6-1 with TRBJ1-3; D perhaps matches TRBD1 (5 bases). This clonotype was obtained from an adult in good health and CMV-seronegative. CDR3 DNA sequence: TGTGCCAGCAGTGAACCAGGGAACACAGGAAACACCATATATTTT. Translating gives CASSEPGNTGNTIYF.